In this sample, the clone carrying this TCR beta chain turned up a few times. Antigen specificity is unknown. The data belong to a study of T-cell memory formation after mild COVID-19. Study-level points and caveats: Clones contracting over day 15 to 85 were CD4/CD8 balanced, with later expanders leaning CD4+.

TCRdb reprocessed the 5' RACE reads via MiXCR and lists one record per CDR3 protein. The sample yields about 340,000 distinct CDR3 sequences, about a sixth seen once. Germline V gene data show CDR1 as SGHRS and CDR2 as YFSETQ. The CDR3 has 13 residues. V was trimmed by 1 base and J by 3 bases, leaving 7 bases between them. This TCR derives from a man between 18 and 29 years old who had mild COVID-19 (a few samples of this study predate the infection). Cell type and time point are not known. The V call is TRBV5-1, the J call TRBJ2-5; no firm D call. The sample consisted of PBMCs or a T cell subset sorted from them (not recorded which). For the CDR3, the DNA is TGCGCCAGCAGCTTGAGGATGAAAGAGACCCAGTACTTC. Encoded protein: CASSLRMKETQYF.